These 28 T cell receptor beta chains were sequenced from one sample in a study of blood T cell repertoires in COVID-19. TCRdb keeps only in-frame clones here, not all; method: immunoSEQ multiplex PCR. The sample consists of 300,000 to 350,000 clones, 87% of them appearing once. The sample consisted of PBMCs or T cells enriched from blood (not recorded which). The receptors were gathered from a woman between 18 and 29 years old who had recovered from COVID-19.

V is TRBV6-5 and J is TRBJ2-1; D is possibly TRBD2 (5 bases). V dropped 6 bases and J dropped 10 bases, with 13 bases sitting between them. The germline gives CDR1 MNHEY, CDR2 SVGAGI. CDR3 length: 12 residues. The CDR3 DNA sequence: TGTGCCAGCAGGGGAGCTATGCGCGAGCAGTTCTTC. Translation gives CASRGAMREQFF.

In this sample, this clone turned up once. J is TRBJ1-3 and V is TRBV30; D is unclear. Germline loops: CDR1 GTSNPN, CDR2 SVGIG (reference sequence). The CDR3 is 15 residues long. With 0 bases removed from V and 2 bases from J, the gap between germline ends came to 11 bases. CDR3 residues: CAWSVFRNTGNTIYF. Here the CDR3 DNA reads TGTGCCTGGAGTGTATTCCGCAACACTGGAAACACCATATATTTT.

This rearrangement joins TRBV7-3 to TRBJ1-3; D is perhaps TRBD1 (5 bases). CDR1 is SGHTA, CDR2 FQGTGA, per germline. The CDR3 is 15 amino acids. V dropped 1 base and J dropped 4 bases, with 11 bases sitting between them. This CDR3 is CASSLNGGKGNTIYF. CDR3 in DNA: TGTGCCAGCAGCTTAAATGGGGGGAAGGGAAACACCATATATTTT.

The V call is TRBV20-1, the J call TRBJ1-1; 7 bases line up with TRBD1. J lost 8 bases, V lost 3 bases, and 6 bases had no gene match. Per germline, CDR1 DFQATT and CDR2 SNEGSKA (reference sequence). The CDR3 sequence is 12 residues long. This CDR3 is CSASWADREAFF. CDR3 in DNA: TGCAGTGCTAGTTGGGCGGACAGGGAAGCTTTCTTT.

The chain links TRBV27 to TRBJ1-2; D is unclear. There are 13 residues in the CDR3. Trimming shortened V by 5 bases and J by 4 bases, and 11 bases separated the two germline ends. CDR1 is MNHEY and CDR2 is SMNVEV in the germline V gene (reference sequence). The CDR3 here is CASSPAAFYGYTF. The CDR3 DNA follows: TGTGCCAGCAGTCCAGCGGCGTTCTATGGCTACACCTTC.

Only one count was recorded for this clone. The chain joins TRBV5-1 to TRBJ2-3, with 8 nucleotides matching TRBD1. J was trimmed by 0 bases and V by 3 bases; bases with no gene match: 12. The germline V gene encodes CDR1 SGHRS and CDR2 YFSETQ. The CDR3 extends over 18 amino acids. This CDR3 reads CASSYGQGPYSSTDTQYF. The CDR3 DNA is TGCGCCAGCAGCTACGGACAGGGTCCTTATTCTAGCACAGATACGCAGTATTTT.

This sequence joins TRBV4-3 and TRBJ2-7; D is undetermined. There are 15 residues in the CDR3. V dropped 1 base and J dropped 2 bases, with 12 bases sitting between them. Germline lookup yields CDR1 LGHNA and CDR2 YSLEER. The CDR3 bases are TGCGCCAGCAGCCAAGGTACCCAGCGAGCCTACGAGCAGTACTTC. Translated: CASSQGTQRAYEQYF.

V and J are TRBV19 and TRBJ1-2; tentatively, D is TRBD1 (6 bases). The CDR3 has 14 amino acids. V lost 4 bases and J lost 4, with 13 bases in between. In germline, CDR1 is LNHDA, CDR2 SQIVND (reference sequence). The CDR3 DNA reads TGTGCCAGTAGTACAGGGGTGTCGAGCTATGGCTACACCTTC. It is translated as CASSTGVSSYGYTF.

The V and J genes are TRBV7-8 and TRBJ2-5; no clear D. Deletions cut 2 bases from V and 2 bases from J, with 6 bases between. This CDR3 has 13 amino acids. The germline gives CDR1 SGHVS, CDR2 FQNEAQ. The CDR3 is CASSLLLQETQYF. CDR3 DNA sequence: TGTGCCAGCAGCTTACTGTTACAAGAGACCCAGTACTTC.

The gene calls are TRBV5-6 and TRBJ2-2; 7 bases fit TRBD2. This CDR3 contains 15 residues. Germline V CDR1 and CDR2: SGHDT, YYEEEE. V shed 0 bases, J shed 4 bases, and the junction held 3 bases outside the gene matches. The CDR3 nucleotides are TGTGCCAGCAGCTTGGATCGGGGGGTCACCGGGGAGCTGTTTTTT. This codes for CASSLDRGVTGELFF. The full variable domain, with the rest looked up from reference TRBV5-6 and TRBJ2-2, is DAGVTQSPTHLIKTRGQQVTLRCSPKSGHDTVSWYQQALGQGPQFIFQYYEEEERQRGNFPDRFSGHQFPNYSSELNVNALLLGDSALYLCASSLDRGVTGELFFGEGSRLTVL.

This sequence joins TRBV5-6 and TRBJ1-4; possibly TRBD1 for D (6 bases). The CDR3 has 14 amino acids. Trimming left V 1 base short and J 8 bases short, with 12 bases between. Germline loops: CDR1 SGHDT, CDR2 YYEEEE. DNA of the CDR3: TGTGCCAGCAGCTTGAGGGGGATTTACGAAAAACTGTTTTTT. Encoded protein: CASSLRGIYEKLFF.

The chain couples TRBV7-2 to TRBJ1-3, with 11 bases matching TRBD1. The germline CDR1 and CDR2 sequences are SGHTA and FQGNSA. V lost 0 bases and J lost 0; bases outside the gene matches: 7. The CDR3 is 19 amino acids. Here the CDR3 DNA reads TGTGCCAGCAGCTTAGCCCCCCAGGACAGGGGGCCCTCTGGAAACACCATATATTTT. Its translation is CASSLAPQDRGPSGNTIYF.

The rearrangement joins TRBV7-3 to TRBJ1-1; 9 positions agree with TRBD1. This CDR3 region has 15 residues. V shed 5 bases, J shed 2 bases, and the junction held 6 bases outside the gene matches. The germline gives CDR1 SGHTA, CDR2 FQGTGA. The CDR3 region is CASSATGGVNTEAFF. CDR3 DNA: TGTGCCAGCAGCGCCACAGGGGGCGTAAACACTGAAGCTTTCTTT.

The chain employs TRBV24-1 and TRBJ1-1; the D gene is possibly TRBD1 (6 bases). Germline CDR1 KGHDR, CDR2 SFDVKD. This CDR3 has 17 residues. V was pared by 0 bases and J by 2 bases, with 15 bases between. The CDR3 sequence: CATSDLDRLFSNTEAFF. The CDR3 coding sequence is TGTGCCACCAGTGATTTGGACAGGCTCTTCTCAAACACTGAAGCTTTCTTT.

V usage is TRBV3-1 (or the pseudogene TRBV3-2) and J usage is TRBJ2-5, with 9 bases lining up with TRBD2. Germline V gene sequence: CDR1 LGHDT, CDR2 YNNKEL (reference sequence). The CDR3 runs to 17 residues. V shed 4 bases, J shed 5 bases, and the junction held 14 bases outside the gene matches. This chain's CDR3 is CASSPDWLAGIGETQYF. The CDR3 DNA sequence: TGTGCCAGCAGCCCCGATTGGCTAGCGGGGATAGGGGAGACCCAGTACTTC.

The J gene is TRBJ2-7, the V gene TRBV19, with D uncertain. The CDR3 has 16 residues. Trimming shortened V by 1 base and J by 0 bases, and 13 bases separated the two germline ends. CDR1 and CDR2 from the germline V gene are LNHDA and SQIVND (reference sequence). The CDR3 region has the DNA TGTGCCAGTAGTATAGTCGGCACACAGAGCTCCTACGAGCAGTACTTC. Residues: CASSIVGTQSSYEQYF. The full variable domain, rest sourced from reference TRBV19 and TRBJ2-7, is DGGITQSPKYLFRKEGQNVTLSCEQNLNHDAMYWYRQDPGQGLRLIYYSQIVNDFQKGDIAEGYSVSREKKESFPLTVTSAQKNPTAFYLCASSIVGTQSSYEQYFGPGTRLTVT.

The V and J genes are TRBV21-1 and TRBJ1-5. TRBV21-1 is recorded as a pseudogene. The CDR3 spans 17 residues. In DNA, the CDR3 is TGTGCCAGCAGCCGAAACTCCACCAGGGGAGGGGATCAGCCCCAGCATTTT. This codes for CASSRNSTRGGDQPQHF.

This clone was seen more than once but under ten times. This rearrangement joins TRBV6-5 to TRBJ2-2; D not certain. CDR1 MNHEY and CDR2 SVGAGI come from the germline V gene. Between the trimmed V and J ends, which lost 0 bases and 1 base, there was a span of 3 bases. The CDR3 has 14 residues. In DNA, the CDR3 is TGTGCCAGCAGTTACTCCCGGAACACCGGGGAGCTGTTTTTT. Its protein product is CASSYSRNTGELFF.

The V gene is TRBV11-3, the J gene TRBJ2-1; 8 bases fit TRBD2. V lost 5 bases, J lost 3 bases, and 6 bases stayed unmatched. The CDR3 extends over 15 amino acids. Germline V gene sequence: CDR1 SGHNT, CDR2 YENEEA. The CDR3 sequence is CASSGTSGDYNEQFF. The DNA for the CDR3 is TGTGCCAGCAGCGGAACTAGCGGAGACTACAATGAGCAGTTCTTC.

In DNA form, the CDR3 reads TGTGCCAGCAGTACAAACCCAGGGGGCTACTATGGCTACACCTTC. This translates into CASSTNPGGYYGYTF. The chain joins TRBV5-6 to TRBJ1-2, with 8 bases aligning to TRBD1. Looked up from germline, CDR1 is SGHDT and CDR2 is YYEEEE. Losses at the gene ends were 5 bases for V and 3 bases for J; bases not matched to a gene: 9. The CDR3 contains 15 residues.

This chain joins TRBV27 and TRBJ2-6; 8 bases fit TRBD1. Germline V gene sequence: CDR1 MNHEY, CDR2 SMNVEV (reference sequence). V lost 2 bases and J lost 2; bases outside the gene matches: 8. The CDR3 runs to 18 residues. The CDR3 protein is CASSLRRTGQAGANVLTF. The CDR3 DNA is TGTGCCAGCAGTTTAAGACGGACAGGGCAGGCTGGGGCCAACGTCCTGACTTTC.

The CDR3 loop is CASSLVGDSPYNEQFF. In DNA, the CDR3 is TGTGCCAGCAGCTTGGTGGGGGACTCCCCCTACAATGAGCAGTTCTTC. The V call is TRBV7-9, the J call TRBJ2-1, with TRBD2 as a possible D gene (6 bases). Trimming shortened V by 3 bases and J by 2 bases, and 14 bases separated the two germline ends. Germline CDR1 and CDR2: SEHNR and FQNEAQ (reference sequence). The CDR3 loop spans 16 amino acids.

The V call is TRBV9, the J call TRBJ1-4, with D possibly matching TRBD1 (5 bases). Looked up from germline, CDR1 is SGDLS and CDR2 is YYNGEE. The V gene lost 3 bases and the J gene lost 5 bases, with 11 bases spanning the gap. This CDR3 region has 14 residues. For the CDR3, the DNA is TGTGCCAGCAGCGCGCAGGGTCTGAATGAAAAACTGTTTTTT. Encoded protein: CASSAQGLNEKLFF.

The chain links TRBV29-1 to TRBJ1-1; 8 nucleotides line up with TRBD1. This CDR3 has 13 residues. The trim removed 6 bases at V and 3 bases at J, leaving 6 bases unmatched. Looked up from germline, CDR1 is SQVTM and CDR2 is ANQGSEA. This CDR3 is CSVGTGRDTEAFF. The CDR3 DNA is TGCAGCGTCGGGACAGGCCGAGACACTGAAGCTTTCTTT.

This rearrangement joins TRBV2 to TRBJ2-2; 7 bases match TRBD1. J was trimmed by 6 bases and V by 3 bases; bases with no gene match: 4. The germline gives CDR1 SNHLY, CDR2 FYNNEI. This CDR3 is 14 amino acids long. CDR3 DNA: TGTGCCAGCAGTGAGACAGGGCTACCCGGGGAGCTGTTTTTT. This sequence encodes CASSETGLPGELFF.

In its sample, this clone was seen once. The chain employs TRBV10-3 and TRBJ1-6; D may be TRBD1 (6 bases). The CDR3 is 15 residues long. Trimming stripped 6 bases from V and 7 bases from J, with 16 bases between. Germline V gene lookup returns CDR1 ENHRY and CDR2 SYGVKD. The chain's CDR3 is CAIRQGSFGNSPLHF. The CDR3 bases are TGTGCCATCAGGCAGGGGAGTTTCGGAAATTCACCCCTCCACTTT.

This sequence joins TRBV19 and TRBJ2-3, with 10 bases lining up with TRBD2. CDR3 length equals 18 residues. With 2 bases clipped from V and 4 bases from J, the junction kept 12 bases outside the gene matches. Germline CDR1 is LNHDA and CDR2 is SQIVND (reference sequence). CDR3 region: CASSIRLAGGSGPDTQYF. The CDR3 DNA is TGTGCCAGTAGTATAAGGTTAGCGGGAGGTTCCGGCCCAGATACGCAGTATTTT.

The table lists this clone with a count of one. The chain links TRBV6-5 to TRBJ2-3; D gene uncertain. V lost 1 base to trimming and J lost 0 bases, with 5 bases between them. The CDR3 has 14 residues. CDR1 MNHEY and CDR2 SVGAGI come from the germline V gene. CDR3 in DNA: TGTGCCAGCAGTTACTTCCAGAGCACAGATACGCAGTATTTT. Its protein is CASSYFQSTDTQYF.